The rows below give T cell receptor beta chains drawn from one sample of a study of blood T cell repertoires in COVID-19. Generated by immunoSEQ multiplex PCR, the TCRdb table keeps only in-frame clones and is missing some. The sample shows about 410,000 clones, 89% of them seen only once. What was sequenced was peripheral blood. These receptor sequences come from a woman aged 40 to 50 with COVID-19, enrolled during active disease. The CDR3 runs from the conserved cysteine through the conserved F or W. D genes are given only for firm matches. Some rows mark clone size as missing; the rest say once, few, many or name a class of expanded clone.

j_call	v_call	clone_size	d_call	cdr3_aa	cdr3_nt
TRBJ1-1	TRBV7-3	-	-	CASSPQMNTEAFF	TGTGCCAGCAGCCCTCAGATGAACACTGAAGCTTTCTTT
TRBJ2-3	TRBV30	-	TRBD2	CAWSVLAGGSDTQYF	TGTGCCTGGAGTGTTTTAGCGGGGGGCTCAGATACGCAGTATTTT
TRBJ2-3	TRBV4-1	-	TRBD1	CASMRLIGQGGPDTQYF	TGCGCCAGCATGCGGCTGATCGGACAGGGCGGTCCAGATACGCAGTATTTT
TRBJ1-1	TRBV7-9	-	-	CASTPLSSEAFF	TGTGCCAGCACCCCGCTTAGTTCTGAAGCTTTCTTT
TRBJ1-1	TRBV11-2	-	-	CASSLGTANTEAFF	TGTGCCAGCAGCTTAGGTACAGCAAACACTGAAGCTTTCTTT
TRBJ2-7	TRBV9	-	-	CASSPVGQTYEQYF	TGTGCCAGCAGCCCTGTAGGACAGACCTACGAGCAGTACTTC
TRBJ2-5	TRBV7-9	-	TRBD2	CASSLGLAGAKETQYF	TGTGCCAGCAGCTTAGGACTAGCGGGGGCCAAGGAGACCCAGTACTTC
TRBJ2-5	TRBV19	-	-	CASSKGHGQTQYF	TGTGCCAGTAGTAAGGGACACGGGCAGACCCAGTACTTC
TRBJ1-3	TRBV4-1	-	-	CASSQPGHASGNTIYF	TGCGCCAGCAGCCAACCGGGACACGCCTCTGGAAACACCATATATTTT
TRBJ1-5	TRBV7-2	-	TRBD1	CASSFLRQGGNQPQHF	TGTGCCAGCAGCTTCCTCCGACAGGGTGGGAATCAGCCCCAGCATTTT
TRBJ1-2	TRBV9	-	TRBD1	CASSAMTGTGYTF	TGTGCCAGCAGCGCCATGACAGGGACGGGCTACACCTTC
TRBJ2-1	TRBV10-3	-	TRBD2	CAISESTRLAGVYNEQFF	TGTGCCATCAGTGAGTCGACTCGACTAGCGGGGGTATACAATGAGCAGTTCTTC
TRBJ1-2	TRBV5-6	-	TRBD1	CASSLVEGASYTF	TGTGCCAGCAGCTTGGTGGAGGGGGCAAGCTACACCTTC
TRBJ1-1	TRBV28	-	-	CASSTINPGDTEAFF	TGTGCCAGCAGTACCATTAATCCCGGGGACACTGAAGCTTTCTTT
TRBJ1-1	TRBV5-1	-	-	CASSPRGGSTEAFF	TGCGCCAGCAGCCCCCGGGGCGGGAGCACTGAAGCTTTCTTT
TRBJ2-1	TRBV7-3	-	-	CASSSTETVAYNEQFF	TGTGCCAGCAGCTCGACCGAGACGGTAGCTTACAATGAGCAGTTCTTC
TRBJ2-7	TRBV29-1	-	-	CSARGTISEQYF	TGCAGCGCTAGAGGCACCATCTCCGAGCAGTACTTC
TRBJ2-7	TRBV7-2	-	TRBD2	CASSLGLAGPYEQYF	TGTGCCAGCAGTTTGGGACTAGCGGGACCCTACGAGCAGTACTTC
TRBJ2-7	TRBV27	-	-	CASSLQGNQPYEQYF	TGTGCCAGCAGTTTACAGGGGAACCAGCCCTACGAGCAGTACTTC
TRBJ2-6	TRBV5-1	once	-	CASSLVGAGANVLTF	TGCGCCAGCAGCTTGGTCGGGGCTGGGGCCAACGTCCTGACTTTC
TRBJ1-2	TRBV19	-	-	CASSLGLGAIYGYTF	TGTGCCAGTAGTCTGGGGCTCGGAGCCATTTATGGCTACACCTTC
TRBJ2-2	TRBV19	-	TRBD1	CASSTGGSGELFF	TGTGCCAGTAGTACAGGGGGATCCGGGGAGCTGTTTTTT